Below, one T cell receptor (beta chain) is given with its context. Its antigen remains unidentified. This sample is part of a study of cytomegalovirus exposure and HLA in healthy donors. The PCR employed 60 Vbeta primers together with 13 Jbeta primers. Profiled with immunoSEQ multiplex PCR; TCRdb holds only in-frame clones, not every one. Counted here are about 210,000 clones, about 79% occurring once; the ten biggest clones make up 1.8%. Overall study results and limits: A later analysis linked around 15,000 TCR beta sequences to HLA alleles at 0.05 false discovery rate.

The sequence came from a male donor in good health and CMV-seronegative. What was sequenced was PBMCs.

The CDR3, as DNA: TGTGCCAGCACCGGCCCGAGGGGGGGCTTCGAGACCCAGTACTTC. It yields the protein CASTGPRGGFETQYF. J is TRBJ2-5 and V is TRBV6-1, with a weak D call TRBD2 (7 bases). Per the germline V gene, CDR1 is MNHNS and CDR2 is SASEGT. The length of the CDR3 is 15 residues. The V gene lost 7 bases and the J gene lost 5 bases, with 20 bases spanning the gap.